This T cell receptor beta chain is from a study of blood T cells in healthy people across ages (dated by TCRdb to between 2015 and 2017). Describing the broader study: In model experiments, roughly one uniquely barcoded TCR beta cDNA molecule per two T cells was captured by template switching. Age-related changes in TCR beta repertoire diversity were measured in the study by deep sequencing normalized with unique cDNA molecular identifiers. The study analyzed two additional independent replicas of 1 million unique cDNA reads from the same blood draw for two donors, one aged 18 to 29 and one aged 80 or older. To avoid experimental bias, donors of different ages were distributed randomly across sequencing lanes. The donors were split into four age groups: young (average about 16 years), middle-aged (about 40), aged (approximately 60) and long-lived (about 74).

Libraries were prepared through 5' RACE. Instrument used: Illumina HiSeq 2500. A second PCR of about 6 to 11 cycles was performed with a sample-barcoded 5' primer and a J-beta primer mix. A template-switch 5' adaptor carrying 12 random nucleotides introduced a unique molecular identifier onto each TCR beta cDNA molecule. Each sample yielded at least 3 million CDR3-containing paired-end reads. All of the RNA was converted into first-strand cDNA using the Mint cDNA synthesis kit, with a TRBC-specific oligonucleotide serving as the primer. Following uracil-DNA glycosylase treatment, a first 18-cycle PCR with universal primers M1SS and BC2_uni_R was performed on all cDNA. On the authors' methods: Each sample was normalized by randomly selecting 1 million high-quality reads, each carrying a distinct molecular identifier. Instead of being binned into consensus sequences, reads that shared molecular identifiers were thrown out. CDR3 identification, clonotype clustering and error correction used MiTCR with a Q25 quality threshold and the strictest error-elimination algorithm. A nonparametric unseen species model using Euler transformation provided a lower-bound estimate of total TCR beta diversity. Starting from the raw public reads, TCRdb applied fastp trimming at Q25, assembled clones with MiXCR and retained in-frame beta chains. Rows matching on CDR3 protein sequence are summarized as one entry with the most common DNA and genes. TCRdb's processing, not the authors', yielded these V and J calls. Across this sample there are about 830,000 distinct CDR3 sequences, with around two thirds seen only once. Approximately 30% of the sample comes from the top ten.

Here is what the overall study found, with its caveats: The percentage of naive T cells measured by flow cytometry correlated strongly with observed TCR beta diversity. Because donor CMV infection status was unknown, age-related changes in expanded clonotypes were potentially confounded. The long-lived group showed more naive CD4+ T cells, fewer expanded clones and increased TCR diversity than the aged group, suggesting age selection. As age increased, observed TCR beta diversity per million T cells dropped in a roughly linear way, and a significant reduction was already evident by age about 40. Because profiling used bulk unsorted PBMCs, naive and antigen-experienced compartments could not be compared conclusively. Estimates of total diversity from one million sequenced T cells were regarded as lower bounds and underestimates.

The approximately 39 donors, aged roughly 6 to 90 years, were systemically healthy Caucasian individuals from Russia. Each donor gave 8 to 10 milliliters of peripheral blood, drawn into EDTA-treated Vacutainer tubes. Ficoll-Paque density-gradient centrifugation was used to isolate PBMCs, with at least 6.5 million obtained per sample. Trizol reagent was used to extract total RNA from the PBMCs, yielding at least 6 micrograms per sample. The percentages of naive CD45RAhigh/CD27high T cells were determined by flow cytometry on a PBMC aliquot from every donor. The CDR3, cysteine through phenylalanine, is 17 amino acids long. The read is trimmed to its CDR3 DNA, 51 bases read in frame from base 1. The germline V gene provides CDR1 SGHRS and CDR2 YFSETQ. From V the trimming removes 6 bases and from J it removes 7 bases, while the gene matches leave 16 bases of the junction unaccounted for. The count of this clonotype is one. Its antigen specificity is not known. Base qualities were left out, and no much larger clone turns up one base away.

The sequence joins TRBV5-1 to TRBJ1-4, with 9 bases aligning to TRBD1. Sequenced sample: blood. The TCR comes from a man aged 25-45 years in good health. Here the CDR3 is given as CASNRGETGGSAEKLFF. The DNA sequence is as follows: TGCGCCAGCAATCGAGGAGAAACAGGGGGCTCCGCTGAAAAACTGTTTTTT.